Sequencing of this T cell receptor (beta chain) was carried out in a study of T cell clonality in common variable immunodeficiency. This CDR3 comprises 15 residues. V lost 1 base to trimming and J lost 9 bases; unmatched junction nucleotides: 9. Looked up from germline, CDR1 is DFQATT and CDR2 is SNEGSKA (reference sequence). Sequencing input was equivalent genomic DNA from CVID and controls. The data were produced by immunoSEQ multiplex PCR, yet TCRdb's version contains in-frame clones alone and is incomplete. There are 25,000 to 35,000 clones in the sample, none observed a single time. Most patients and controls had Caucasian heritage. Study-wide results and caveats: TCRbeta clonality was increased in CVID versus healthy controls. Fewer deletions and N-nucleotide insertions were reportedly seen in common variable immunodeficiency TCR beta sequences.

Only a few counts were recorded for this clone. Its antigen is currently unknown. Coverage ceases 3 residues before the CDR3 finishes, and the germline J gene fills in the end. This clonotype was obtained from a human donor with common variable immunodeficiency. The V gene is TRBV20-1, the J gene TRBJ1-6; 7 positions agree with TRBD1. Sequencing used peripheral blood mononuclear cells. CDR3 DNA, as far as it was read: TGCAGTGCTAGAGTCACAGGGGAGGGAAGTTCACCC. Translating gives CSARVTGEGSSP. The whole CDR3 region reads CSARVTGEGSSPLHF.